This TCR beta chain comes out of a study of pediatric ulcerative colitis. The J segment lost 7 bases and the V segment lost 2 bases, leaving 3 bases of the junction unmatched. Germline-derived CDR1 and CDR2 are MNHNS and SASEGT. The CDR3 covers 13 residues. Note on this clone: Its target is not known.

The survey-level immunoSEQ assay was used. Each sample received Survey-level depth of up to 500,000 reads. Sequenced by immunoSEQ multiplex PCR; TCRdb stores in-frame clones only, minus some. This table holds about 36,000 clones, around 78% found once. The rectum was sampled with one to two pinch biopsies at colonoscopy. General study points: Two rectal CDR3 clonotypes occurred in all ulcerative colitis patients. Compared with controls, ulcerative colitis showed greater blood-rectum clone sharing.

This receptor was identified in a boy between 10 and 17 years old with moderate ulcerative colitis. The chain employs TRBV6-1 and TRBJ1-1, with 8 bases that match TRBD1. Input material: gut tissue. CDR3 residues: CASSEWTGNEAFF. The CDR3 nucleotides are TGTGCCAGCAGTGAATGGACAGGGAATGAAGCTTTCTTT.